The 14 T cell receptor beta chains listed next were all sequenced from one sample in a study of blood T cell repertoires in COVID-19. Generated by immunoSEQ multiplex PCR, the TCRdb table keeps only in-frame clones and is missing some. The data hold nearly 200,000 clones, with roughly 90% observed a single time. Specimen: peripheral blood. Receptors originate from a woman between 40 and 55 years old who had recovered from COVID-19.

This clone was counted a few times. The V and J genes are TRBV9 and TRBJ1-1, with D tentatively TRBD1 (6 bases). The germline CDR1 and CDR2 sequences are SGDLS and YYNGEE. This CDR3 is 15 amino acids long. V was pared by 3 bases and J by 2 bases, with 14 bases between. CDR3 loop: CASSATAGDNTEAFF. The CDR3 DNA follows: TGTGCCAGCAGCGCGACCGCAGGGGATAACACTGAAGCTTTCTTT.

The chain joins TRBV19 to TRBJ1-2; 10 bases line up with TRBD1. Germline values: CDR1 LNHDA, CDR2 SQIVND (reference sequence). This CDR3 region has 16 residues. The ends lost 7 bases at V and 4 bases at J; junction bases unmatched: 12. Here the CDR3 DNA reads TGTGCCAGTACCCATATAGGGGACAGGGGCGGCTATGGCTACACCTTC. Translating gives CASTHIGDRGGYGYTF.

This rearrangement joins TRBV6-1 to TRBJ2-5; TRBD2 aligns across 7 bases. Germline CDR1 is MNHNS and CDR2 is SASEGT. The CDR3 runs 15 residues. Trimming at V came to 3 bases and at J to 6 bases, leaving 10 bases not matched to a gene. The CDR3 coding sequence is TGTGCCAGCAGTGAGATCGGGACTACTAAACAGACCCAGTACTTC. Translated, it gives CASSEIGTTKQTQYF.

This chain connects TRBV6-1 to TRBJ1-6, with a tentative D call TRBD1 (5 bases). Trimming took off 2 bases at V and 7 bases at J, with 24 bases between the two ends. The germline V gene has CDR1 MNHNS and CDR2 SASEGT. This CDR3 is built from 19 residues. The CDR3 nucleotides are TGTGCCAGCAGTGAAACCTTTATACCCGCAGGGATTGAGAATTCACCCCTCCACTTT. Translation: CASSETFIPAGIENSPLHF.

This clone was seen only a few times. The CDR3 DNA reads as TGTGCCAGCAACCCCTTTGTGCCGGGGTCTGGCTACACCTTC. Translation gives CASNPFVPGSGYTF. This rearrangement joins TRBV11-2 to TRBJ1-2; D is ambiguous. Germline values: CDR1 SGHAT, CDR2 FQNNGV. The CDR3 extends over 14 amino acids. The germline V and J ends were trimmed by 7 bases and 7 bases, with 19 bases remaining between them. Full variable domain (remainder filled in from reference TRBV11-2 and TRBJ1-2): EAGVAQSPRYKIIEKRQSVAFWCNPISGHATLYWYQQILGQGPKLLIQFQNNGVVDDSQLPKDRFSAERLKGVDSTLKIQPAKLEDSAVYLCASNPFVPGSGYTFGSGTRLTVV.

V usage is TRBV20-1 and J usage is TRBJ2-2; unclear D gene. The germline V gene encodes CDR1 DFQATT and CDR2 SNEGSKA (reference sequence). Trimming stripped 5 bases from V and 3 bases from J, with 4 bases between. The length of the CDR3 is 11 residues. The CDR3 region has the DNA TGCAGTGCTCCTGACACCGGGGAGCTGTTTTTT. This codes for CSAPDTGELFF.

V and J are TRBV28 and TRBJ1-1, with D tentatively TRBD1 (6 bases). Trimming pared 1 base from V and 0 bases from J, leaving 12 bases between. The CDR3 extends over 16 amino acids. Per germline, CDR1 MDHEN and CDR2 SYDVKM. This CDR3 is CASSLSPGQMNTEAFF. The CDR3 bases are TGTGCCAGCAGTTTATCCCCTGGACAGATGAACACTGAAGCTTTCTTT.

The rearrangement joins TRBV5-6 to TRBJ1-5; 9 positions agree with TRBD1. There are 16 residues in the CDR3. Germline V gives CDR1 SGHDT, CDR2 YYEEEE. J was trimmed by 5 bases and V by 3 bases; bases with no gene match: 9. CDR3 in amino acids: CASSSKGQGFDQPQHF. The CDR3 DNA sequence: TGTGCCAGCAGCTCGAAAGGACAGGGGTTTGATCAGCCCCAGCATTTT.

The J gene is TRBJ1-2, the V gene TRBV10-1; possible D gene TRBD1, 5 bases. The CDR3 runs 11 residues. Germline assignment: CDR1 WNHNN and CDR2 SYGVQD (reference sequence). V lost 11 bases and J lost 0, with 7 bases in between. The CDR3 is CADSPNYGYTF. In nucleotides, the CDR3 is TGCGCCGACAGCCCTAACTATGGCTACACCTTC.

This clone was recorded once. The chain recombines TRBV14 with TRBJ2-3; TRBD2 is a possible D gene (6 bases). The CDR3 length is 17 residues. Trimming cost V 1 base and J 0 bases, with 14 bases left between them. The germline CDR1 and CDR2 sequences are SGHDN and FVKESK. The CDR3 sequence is CASSQGFKSGSTDTQYF. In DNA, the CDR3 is TGTGCCAGCAGCCAAGGGTTTAAGAGCGGGAGCACAGATACGCAGTATTTT.

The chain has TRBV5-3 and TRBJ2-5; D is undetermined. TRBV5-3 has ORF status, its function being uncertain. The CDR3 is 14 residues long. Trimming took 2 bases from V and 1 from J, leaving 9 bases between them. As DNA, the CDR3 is TGTGCCAGAAGCTTCGGGTTATCCCAAGAGACCCAGTACTTC. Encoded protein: CARSFGLSQETQYF.

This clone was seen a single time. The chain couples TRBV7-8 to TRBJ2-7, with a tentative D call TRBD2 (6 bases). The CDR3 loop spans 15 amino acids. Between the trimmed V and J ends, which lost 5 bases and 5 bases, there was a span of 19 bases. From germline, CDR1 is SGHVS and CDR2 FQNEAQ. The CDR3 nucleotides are TGTGCCAGCAGCCCATTCGGGGGAAGGGGAAACGAGCAGTACTTC. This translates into CASSPFGGRGNEQYF.

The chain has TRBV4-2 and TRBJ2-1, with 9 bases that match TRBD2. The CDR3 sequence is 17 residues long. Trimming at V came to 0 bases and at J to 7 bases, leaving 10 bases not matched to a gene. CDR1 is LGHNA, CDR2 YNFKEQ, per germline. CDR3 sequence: CASSQDGGGRAGNEQFF. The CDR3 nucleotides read TGTGCCAGCAGCCAAGATGGGGGCGGGAGGGCCGGAAATGAGCAGTTCTTC.

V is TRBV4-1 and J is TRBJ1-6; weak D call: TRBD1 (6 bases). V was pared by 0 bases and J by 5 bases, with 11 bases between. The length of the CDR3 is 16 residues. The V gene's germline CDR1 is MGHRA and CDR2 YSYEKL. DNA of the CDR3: TGCGCCAGCAGCCAAGAACAGGGAGTTGATAATTCACCCCTCCACTTT. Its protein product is CASSQEQGVDNSPLHF.